The TCR beta chain under discussion was sequenced for a study of cytomegalovirus exposure and HLA in healthy donors. The table came from immunoSEQ multiplex PCR; TCRdb's copy has only in-frame clones and leaves some out. The table records fewer than 200,000 clones, around 92% of them present only once. V lost 5 bases and J lost 0, with 8 bases in between. This CDR3 comprises 13 residues. Germline V gives CDR1 SQVTM, CDR2 ANQGSEA. The receptor comes from a man in his late teens or twenties in good health and CMV-seropositive. This chain connects TRBV29-1 to TRBJ1-3; D is ambiguous. Sequencing was done on a sample of PBMCs. The CDR3 loop reads CSVSERSGNTIYF. The CDR3 nucleotides are TGCAGCGTTTCTGAGCGCTCTGGAAACACCATATATTTT.